One and the same sample provided the 2 T cell receptor beta chains below, sequenced in a study of T cells in Graves' hyperthyroidism and ophthalmopathy. Researchers took RNA transcripts and amplified the TCR beta CDR3 regions from them. The primer set for the first-round RT-PCR of the TCR CDR3 was HTBI. TCRdb fed the multiplex PCR reads into MiXCR, producing one record per CDR3 protein. The table lists under 350,000 distinct CDR3 sequences, around a sixth of them singletons. Sequencing used blood. These receptors all come from a woman aged 45 to 65 with Graves' hyperthyroidism.

This sequence joins TRBV27 and TRBJ2-1, with TRBD2 as a possible D gene (5 bases). V was clipped by 4 bases and J by 4 bases, with 11 bases between them. Germline V CDR1 and CDR2: MNHEY, SMNVEV (reference sequence). The CDR3 runs to 14 residues. The CDR3 coding sequence is TGTGCCAGCAGTTCAGGCGACTATTACAATGAGCAGTTCTTC. It specifies CASSSGDYYNEQFF.

This clonotype has more than one count but fewer than ten. The rearrangement uses TRBV12-3 or TRBV12-4 and TRBJ1-2, with D possibly matching TRBD1 (6 bases). The CDR3 runs 13 residues. V lost 4 bases, J lost 10 bases, and 16 bases lay in between. The DNA of the CDR3 is TGTGCCAGCAGTTCCCTTCGGACAGAATCCTACACCTTC. Translating gives CASSSLRTESYTF.